This entry is about one T cell receptor beta chain. Antigen unknown. This record comes from a study of OX40 agonist ivuxolimab in advanced cancers. Study background: Anti-PD-1, anti-PD-L1 or anti-CTLA-4 therapy given earlier was allowed, and around 40% had some.

Study-level points and caveats: Averaging showed that CD8+ T cells had more expanded clones than CD4+ did. At 0.1 to 3.0 mg/kg, clonal expansion of CD4+ and CD8+ blood T cells had occurred by week 6.

The junction had 4 bases not matched to a gene; V was cut back by 0 bases and J by 4 bases. The germline V gene encodes CDR1 LGHNA and CDR2 YNFKEQ. The CDR3 sequence is 15 residues long. The protocol was immunoSEQ multiplex PCR, while the TCRdb copy is restricted to in-frame clones and leaves out a portion. The profile shows fewer than 85,000 clones, 85% to 95% of them singletons. The sequencing used CD4+ or CD8+ T cells sorted from blood, collected in a trial of the OX40 agonist ivuxolimab. The chain couples TRBV4-2 to TRBJ2-7, with 9 bases that match TRBD2. The clonotype comes from an adult with an advanced solid tumor such as melanoma, head and neck, liver or kidney cancer. The CDR3: CASSQDLTSGYEQYF. The CDR3 nucleotides are TGTGCCAGCAGCCAAGATTTGACTAGCGGATACGAGCAGTACTTC.